This TCR beta chain was sequenced during a study of T-cell reconstitution after alpha-beta-depleted transplantation in children. Study-wide results and caveats: Counts and diversity of T cells one year after transplant came mostly from newly produced T cells. Roughly two months post-transplant, alpha-beta T cells reportedly originated from several hundred graft clones that had expanded. Several patients had high TCRbeta diversity at day 60; it came from surviving recipient T cells and thymic progenitors.

The CDR3 is made up of 15 amino acids. V gave up 0 bases and J gave up 2 bases, with 11 bases separating them. CDR1 LGHNA and CDR2 YSLEER come from the germline V gene. This clonotype was picked up many times. Its antigen is still unknown. Unique molecular identifiers were incorporated into the prepared TCRbeta library. TCRdb reanalysed the PCR reads using MiXCR and keeps one entry per CDR3 protein. The table has some 300,000 distinct CDR3 sequences, 10% seen once; the top ten hold approximately 7.6%. This receptor was obtained from a boy younger than two with acute myeloid leukemia, due to receive a stem cell transplant. Specimen: PBMCs, collected before TCRalphabeta/CD19-depleted stem cell transplant. The V gene is TRBV4-3, the J gene TRBJ2-7; no firm D call. This CDR3 is CASSQDTDSPYEQYF. The CDR3 coding sequence is TGCGCCAGCAGCCAAGATACCGACTCCCCCTACGAGCAGTACTTC.